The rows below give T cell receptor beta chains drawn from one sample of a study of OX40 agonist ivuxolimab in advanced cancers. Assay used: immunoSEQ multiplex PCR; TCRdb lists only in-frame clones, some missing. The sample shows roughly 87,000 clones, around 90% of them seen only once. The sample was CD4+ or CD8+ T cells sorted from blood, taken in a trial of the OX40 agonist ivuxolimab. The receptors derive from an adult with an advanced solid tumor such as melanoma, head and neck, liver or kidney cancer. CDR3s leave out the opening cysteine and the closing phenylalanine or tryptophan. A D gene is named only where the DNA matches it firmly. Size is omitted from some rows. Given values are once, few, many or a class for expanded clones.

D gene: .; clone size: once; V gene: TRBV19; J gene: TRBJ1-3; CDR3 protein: ASSRKAGNTIY
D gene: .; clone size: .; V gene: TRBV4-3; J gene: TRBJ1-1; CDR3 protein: ASSQESGDTEAF
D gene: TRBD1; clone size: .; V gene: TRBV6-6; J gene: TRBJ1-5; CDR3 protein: ASRNRGSNQPQH
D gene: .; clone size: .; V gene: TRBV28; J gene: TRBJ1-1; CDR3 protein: ASSFAWGMNTEAF
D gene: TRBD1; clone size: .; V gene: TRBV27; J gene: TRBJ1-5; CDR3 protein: ASSLGQGGYRAQH
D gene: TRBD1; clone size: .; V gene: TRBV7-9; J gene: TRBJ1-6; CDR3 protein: ASSCRQGDSPLH
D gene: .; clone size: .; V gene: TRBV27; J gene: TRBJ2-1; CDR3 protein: ASSLSYFHEQF
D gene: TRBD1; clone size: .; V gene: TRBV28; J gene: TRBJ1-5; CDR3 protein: ASHRTGMDGAGQPQH
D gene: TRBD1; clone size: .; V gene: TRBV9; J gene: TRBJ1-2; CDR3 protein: ASSVGQVNYGYT
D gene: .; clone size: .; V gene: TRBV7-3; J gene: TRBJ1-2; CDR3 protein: ASSQDRRASYGYT
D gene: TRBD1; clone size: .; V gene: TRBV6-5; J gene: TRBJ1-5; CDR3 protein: ASSLSTGRNQPQH
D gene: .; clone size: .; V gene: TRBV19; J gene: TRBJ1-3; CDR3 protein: ASSIRSYSGNTIY
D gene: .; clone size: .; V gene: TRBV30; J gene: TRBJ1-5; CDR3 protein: AWSEAGLGPQH
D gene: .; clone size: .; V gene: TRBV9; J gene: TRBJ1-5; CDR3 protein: ASSVDDDSNQPQH
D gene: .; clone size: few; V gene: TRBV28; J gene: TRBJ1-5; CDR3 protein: ASSFPSGQPQH
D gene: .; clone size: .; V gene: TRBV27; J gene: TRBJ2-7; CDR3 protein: ASGFYEQY
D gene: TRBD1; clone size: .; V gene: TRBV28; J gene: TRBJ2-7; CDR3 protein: ASSFPSLTGLE
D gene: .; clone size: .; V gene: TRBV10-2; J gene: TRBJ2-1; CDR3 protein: ASSDTYNEQF
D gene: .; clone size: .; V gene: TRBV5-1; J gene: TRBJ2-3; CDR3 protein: ASSLENTDTQY
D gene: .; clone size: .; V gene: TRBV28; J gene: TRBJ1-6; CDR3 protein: ASRKEYSYNSPLH
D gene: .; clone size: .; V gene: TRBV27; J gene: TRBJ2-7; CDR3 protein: ASRSGLSYEQY
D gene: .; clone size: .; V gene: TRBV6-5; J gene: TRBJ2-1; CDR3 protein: ASSYGGEQF
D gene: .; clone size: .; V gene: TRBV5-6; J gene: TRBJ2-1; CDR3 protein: ASSLGENEQF
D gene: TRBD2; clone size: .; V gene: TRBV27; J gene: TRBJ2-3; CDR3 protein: ASGKESSGGDTQY
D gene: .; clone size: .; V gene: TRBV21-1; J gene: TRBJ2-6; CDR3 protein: ASSYSGRHVLT
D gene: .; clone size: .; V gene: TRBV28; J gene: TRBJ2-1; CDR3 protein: ASSRGWEQF
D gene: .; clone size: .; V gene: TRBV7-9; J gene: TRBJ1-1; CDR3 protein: ASRPDTTEAF
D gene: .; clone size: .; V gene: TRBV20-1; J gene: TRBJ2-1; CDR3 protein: SAADNEQF
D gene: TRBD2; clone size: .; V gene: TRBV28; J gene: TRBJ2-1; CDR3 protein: ASSFGGAYNEQF
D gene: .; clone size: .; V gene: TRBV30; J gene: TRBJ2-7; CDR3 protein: AWDQAEEQY
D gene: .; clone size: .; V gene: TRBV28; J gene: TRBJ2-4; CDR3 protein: ASNRDLNIQY
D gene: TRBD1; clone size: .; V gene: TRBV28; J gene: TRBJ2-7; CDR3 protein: ASSGLSDRGYEQY
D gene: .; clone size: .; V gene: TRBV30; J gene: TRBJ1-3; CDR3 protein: AWSPSFSGNTIY
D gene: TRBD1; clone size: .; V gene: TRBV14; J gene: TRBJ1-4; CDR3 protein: ASSQLETTGYEGEKLF
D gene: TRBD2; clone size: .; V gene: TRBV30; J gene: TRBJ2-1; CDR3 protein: AWTSGNNNEQF
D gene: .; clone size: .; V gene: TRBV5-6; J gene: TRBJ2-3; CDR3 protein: ASSVLGSGLADTQY
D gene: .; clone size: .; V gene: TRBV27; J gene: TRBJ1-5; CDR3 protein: ASSSGGDFIKPQH
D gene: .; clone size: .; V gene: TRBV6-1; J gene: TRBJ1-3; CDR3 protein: ASSEGPSSGNTIY
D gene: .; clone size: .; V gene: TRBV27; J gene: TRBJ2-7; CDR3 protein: ASSLSTGLISYEQY
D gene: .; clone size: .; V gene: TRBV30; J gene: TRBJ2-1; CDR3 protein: AWGLGVEQF
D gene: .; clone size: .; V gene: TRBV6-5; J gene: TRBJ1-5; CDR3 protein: ASGVQGAQPQH
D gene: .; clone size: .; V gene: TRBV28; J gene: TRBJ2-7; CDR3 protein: ASSTTPYEQY
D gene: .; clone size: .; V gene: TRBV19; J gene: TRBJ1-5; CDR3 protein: ASSMLPGQDNQPQH
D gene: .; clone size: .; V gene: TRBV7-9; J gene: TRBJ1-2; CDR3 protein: ASSSNQGRYYGYT
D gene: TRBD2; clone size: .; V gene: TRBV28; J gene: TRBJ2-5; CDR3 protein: ASSVAGGRRKTQY
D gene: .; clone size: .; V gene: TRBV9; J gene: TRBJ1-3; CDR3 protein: ASSAESSTIY
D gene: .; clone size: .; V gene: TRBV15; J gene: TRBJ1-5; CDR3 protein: ATSREAQLNQPQH
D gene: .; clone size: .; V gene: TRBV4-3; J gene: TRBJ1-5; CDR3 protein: ASSQDGSQRNQPQH
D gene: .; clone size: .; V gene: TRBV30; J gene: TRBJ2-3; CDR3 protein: AWSALESLADTQY
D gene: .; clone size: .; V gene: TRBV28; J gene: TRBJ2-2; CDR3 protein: ASSLAGNTGELF